This T cell receptor beta chain was retrieved from a study of T cells in Graves' hyperthyroidism and ophthalmopathy. Trimming left V 2 bases short and J 3 bases short, with 8 bases between. Germline V gene data show CDR1 as KGHSH and CDR2 as LQKENI. The CDR3 consists of 13 residues. Many counts were recorded for this clonotype. Patients showing uncontrolled infection, other autoimmune disease, pregnancy or lactation were ineligible. RNA transcripts served as the template for amplifying TCR beta CDR3 regions. The HTBI primer set was used in a first-round RT-PCR of the TCR CDR3. Each CDR3 protein is one row after TCRdb ran MiXCR on the multiplex PCR reads. The data contain about 420,000 distinct CDR3 sequences, 15% to 18% of them seen just once; the ten biggest clones take up about 7.7%.

This clonotype was obtained from a woman aged 18 to 35 with Graves' hyperthyroidism. The chain carries TRBV18 and TRBJ2-7, with D unresolved. The sample comprised blood. The DNA of the CDR3 is TGTGCCAGCTCACCAGGTATCGGCTACGAGCAGTACTTC. Residues: CASSPGIGYEQYF.